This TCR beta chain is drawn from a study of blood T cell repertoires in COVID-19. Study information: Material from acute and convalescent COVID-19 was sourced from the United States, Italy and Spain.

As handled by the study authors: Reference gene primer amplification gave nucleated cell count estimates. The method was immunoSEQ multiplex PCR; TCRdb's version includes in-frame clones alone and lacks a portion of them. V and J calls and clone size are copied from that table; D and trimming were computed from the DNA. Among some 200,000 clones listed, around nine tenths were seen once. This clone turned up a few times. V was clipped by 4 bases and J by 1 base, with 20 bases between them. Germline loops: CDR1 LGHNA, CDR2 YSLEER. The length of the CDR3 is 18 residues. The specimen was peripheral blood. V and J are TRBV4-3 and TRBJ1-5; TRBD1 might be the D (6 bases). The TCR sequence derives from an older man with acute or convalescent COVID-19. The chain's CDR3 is CASSLRWGRAASNQPQHF. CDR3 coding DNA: TGCGCCAGCAGCCTACGCTGGGGGCGGGCCGCGAGCAATCAGCCCCAGCATTTT.